This TCR beta chain was sequenced in a study of Ad26.COV2.S vaccination and SARS-CoV-2 variants. Overall study: Participant was drawn from the COV1001 Ad26.COV2.S trial arm.

The germline CDR1 and CDR2 sequences are MGHRA and YSYEKL. V shed 0 bases and J shed 3 bases, with 9 bases lying between them. CDR3 length equals 15 residues. This sample's treatment: approximately 18 received Ad26.COV2.S at low or high dose, single or two shots; 5 received placebo; per-sample allocation not given. All samples were drawn on day 63, counting from the first vaccine or placebo injection. Immunization relied on an Ad26 vector, which expressed Wuhan-strain SARS-CoV-2 spike. Sequenced by immunoSEQ multiplex PCR; TCRdb stores in-frame clones only, minus some. Here the sample spans about 350,000 clones, around 89% being singletons. Study results and limitations: Vaccine recipients had higher spike-specific TCR breadth than placebo recipients.

This clone was recorded a few times. As yet, its antigen is unknown. This rearrangement joins TRBV4-1 to TRBJ1-5; D call uncertain. The receptor's source is a person between 18 and 59 years old who received the Ad26.COV2.S COVID-19 vaccine or a placebo. This sample comprised peripheral blood, obtained in a trial of Ad26.COV2.S vaccine versus placebo. CDR3: CASSQDRRINQPQHF. CDR3 coding DNA: TGCGCCAGCAGCCAAGATCGAAGAATCAATCAGCCCCAGCATTTT.